This T cell receptor beta chain was observed in a study of blood T cell repertoires in COVID-19. Study-wide context: PBMCs, B-cell-depleted T cells, or T cells provided the cDNA or gDNA that made up the material.

Comment on this clone: One end of the junction is discordant with germline, which a read error may explain.

TCRdb keeps only in-frame clones here, not all; method: immunoSEQ multiplex PCR. The repertoire includes about 52,000 clones, 85% to 90% of them detected once, and around 15% sits in the top ten. Germline assignment: CDR1 SSHAT and CDR2 FNYEAQ (reference sequence). The CDR3 contains 15 residues. This TCR was recovered from a man between 70 and 80 years old with acute or convalescent COVID-19. The V gene is TRBV7-7, the J gene TRBJ2-5; 10 bases map to TRBD2. The sample consisted of peripheral blood. The CDR3 coding sequence is TGTGCTAGCAGTTCGAGCGGGGGGGCTACAGAGACCCAGTACTTC. Residues: CASSSSGGATETQYF.